These 11 T cell receptor beta chains were all obtained from the same sample, sequenced in a study of blood T cell repertoires in COVID-19. This table comes from immunoSEQ multiplex PCR, and its TCRdb copy is limited to in-frame clones, with some not included. The data contain around 220,000 clones, approximately 78% of them singletons. The sequenced sample consisted of peripheral blood. The receptor set was obtained from an elderly woman with acute or convalescent COVID-19.

The chain employs TRBV4-3 and TRBJ2-1, with D maybe TRBD2 (6 bases). The CDR3 is made up of 16 amino acids. Per the germline V gene, CDR1 is LGHNA and CDR2 is YSLEER. V was shortened by 1 base and J by 6 bases, with 16 bases between the two germline ends. CDR3: CASSQVAGTTLNEQFF. Written as DNA, the CDR3 is TGCGCCAGCAGCCAAGTCGCGGGAACTACCCTCAATGAGCAGTTCTTC.

The chain has TRBV19 and TRBJ1-3; D not certain. Trimming took off 3 bases at V and 5 bases at J, with 8 bases between the two ends. This CDR3 comprises 13 residues. The germline V gene encodes CDR1 LNHDA and CDR2 SQIVND (reference sequence). This CDR3 reads CASSMAERNTIYF. The DNA of the CDR3 is TGTGCCAGTAGTATGGCCGAAAGAAACACCATATATTTT.

V gene TRBV19 combines with J gene TRBJ1-2; a weak D match, TRBD1 (5 bases). The V end was cut by 1 base, the J end by 8 bases, with 14 bases between. Germline V gene lookup returns CDR1 LNHDA and CDR2 SQIVND (reference sequence). The CDR3 sequence is 14 residues long. CDR3 sequence (DNA): TGTGCCAGTAGTATAGCCAGGGCCACCTGGGGCTACACCTTC. Translated: CASSIARATWGYTF.

This rearrangement joins TRBV7-2 to TRBJ1-4, with a possible D match to TRBD1 (6 bases). The germline V gene encodes CDR1 SGHTA and CDR2 FQGNSA. CDR3 length: 17 amino acids. Trimming took off 6 bases at V and 4 bases at J, with 21 bases between the two ends. This chain's CDR3 is CASSSAVGQPLNEKLFF. The DNA of the CDR3 is TGTGCCAGCAGTTCAGCGGTAGGACAGCCCCTTAATGAAAAACTGTTTTTT.

The chain carries TRBV7-8 and TRBJ1-6; the match to TRBD1 covers 9 bases. The CDR3 is 14 amino acids. V dropped 5 bases and J dropped 7; count of bases not matched to a gene: 3. Germline CDR1 SGHVS, CDR2 FQNEAQ. CDR3 sequence (DNA): TGTGCCAGCAGCCCCGACAGGGGGAATTCACCCCTCCACTTT. This encodes CASSPDRGNSPLHF.

The table lists this clone with a few counts. This rearrangement joins TRBV27 to TRBJ2-7, with a weak D call TRBD1 (6 bases). This CDR3 comprises 13 residues. Germline V gene lookup returns CDR1 MNHEY and CDR2 SMNVEV (reference sequence). V shed 3 bases and J shed 7 bases, with 13 bases lying between them. The CDR3, as DNA: TGTGCCAGCAGTTTTCACAGGGCTGGTGAGCAGTACTTC. This gives the protein CASSFHRAGEQYF.

This clone occurred a few times. The chain links TRBV2 to TRBJ1-5; D is undetermined. The CDR3 is 13 residues long. CDR1 and CDR2 from the germline V gene are SNHLY and FYNNEI. V was pared by 7 bases and J by 0 bases, with 7 bases between. The CDR3 region has the DNA TGTGCCAGCACCCTCGTTAGCAATCAGCCCCAGCATTTT. Translation gives CASTLVSNQPQHF.

The CDR3 sequence is CASSIDSGGGAGDTQYF. In DNA form, the CDR3 reads TGTGCCAGTAGTATAGATTCGGGCGGGGGGGCTGGAGATACGCAGTATTTT. The gene calls are TRBV19 and TRBJ2-3; 9 bases line up with TRBD2. CDR1 is LNHDA, CDR2 SQIVND, per germline (reference sequence). V lost 0 bases to trimming and J lost 5 bases; unmatched junction nucleotides: 9. The CDR3 extends over 17 amino acids.

This clone has just one count. The genes are TRBV29-1 and TRBJ2-1; D unclear. The CDR3 consists of 12 residues. Trimming removed 7 bases at V and 0 bases at J, with 7 bases between. Germline V gene sequence: CDR1 SQVTM, CDR2 ANQGSEA. CDR3 nucleotide sequence: TGCAGCGGGAGCTTCTCCTACAATGAGCAGTTCTTC. This encodes CSGSFSYNEQFF.

This sequence joins TRBV18 and TRBJ1-6, with D hard to call. Trimming shortened V by 1 base and J by 8 bases, and 9 bases separated the two germline ends. Germline values: CDR1 KGHSH, CDR2 LQKENI. CDR3 length equals 14 residues. Here the CDR3 reads CASSPRPEDSPLHF. Here the CDR3 DNA reads TGTGCCAGCTCACCACGGCCAGAGGATTCACCCCTCCACTTT.

The table lists this clone with a few counts. The chain is built from TRBV28 and TRBJ2-1; the match to TRBD2 covers 12 bases. The junction had 3 bases not matched to a gene; V was cut back by 6 bases and J by 9 bases. This CDR3 spans 13 amino acids. Per the germline V gene, CDR1 is MDHEN and CDR2 is SYDVKM. Here the CDR3 DNA reads TGTGCCAGCAGGGCTAGCGGGAGGGGTGAGCAGTTCTTC. This encodes CASRASGRGEQFF.